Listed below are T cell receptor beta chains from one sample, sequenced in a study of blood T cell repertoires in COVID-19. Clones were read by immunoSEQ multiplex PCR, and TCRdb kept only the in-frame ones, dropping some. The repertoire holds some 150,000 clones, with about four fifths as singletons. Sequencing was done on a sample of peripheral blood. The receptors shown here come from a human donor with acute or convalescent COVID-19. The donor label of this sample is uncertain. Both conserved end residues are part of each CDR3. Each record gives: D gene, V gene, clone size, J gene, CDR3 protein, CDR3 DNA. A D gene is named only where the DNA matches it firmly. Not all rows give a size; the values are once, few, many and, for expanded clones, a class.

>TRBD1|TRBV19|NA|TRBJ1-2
CASSSRDRGIRGYTF
TGTGCCAGTAGTAGCCGGGACAGGGGGATCCGGGGCTACACCTTC
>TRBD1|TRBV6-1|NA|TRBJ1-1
CASSEAGTANTEAFF
TGTGCCAGCAGTGAAGCTGGGACAGCGAACACTGAAGCTTTCTTT
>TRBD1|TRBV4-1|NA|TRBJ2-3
CAPPARDRSTDTQYF
TGCGCCCCCCCCGCCCGGGACAGAAGCACAGATACGCAGTATTTT
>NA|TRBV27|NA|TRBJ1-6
CASSPSGRNSPLHF
TGTGCCAGCAGTCCCTCAGGCAGGAATTCACCCCTCCACTTT
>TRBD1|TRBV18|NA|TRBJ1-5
CASSAGTDNQPQHF
TGTGCCAGCTCAGCCGGGACAGATAATCAGCCCCAGCATTTT
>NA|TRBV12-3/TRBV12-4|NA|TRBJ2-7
CASTLGGAGEQYF
TGTGCCAGCACCCTGGGGGGGGCAGGGGAGCAGTACTTC
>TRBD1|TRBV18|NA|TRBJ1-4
CASSPPAWTGGQNEKLFF
TGTGCCAGCTCACCACCCGCCTGGACAGGGGGCCAGAATGAAAAACTGTTTTTT
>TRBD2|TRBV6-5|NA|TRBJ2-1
CASSLAGVAYNEQFF
TGTGCCAGCAGTCTAGCGGGGGTCGCCTACAATGAGCAGTTCTTC
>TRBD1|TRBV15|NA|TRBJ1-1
CATSRGNRGEAFF
TGTGCCACCAGCAGAGGGAACAGGGGTGAAGCTTTCTTT
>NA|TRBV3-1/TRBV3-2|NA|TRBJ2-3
CASSRRMEGDTQYF
TGTGCCAGCAGTCGGCGGATGGAGGGGGATACGCAGTATTTT
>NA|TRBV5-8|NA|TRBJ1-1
CATREGYTEAFF
TGTGCCACCAGGGAGGGTTACACTGAAGCTTTCTTT
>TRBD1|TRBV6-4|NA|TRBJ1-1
CASSLGQGGTEAFF
TGTGCCAGCAGCCTCGGACAGGGGGGGACTGAAGCTTTCTTT
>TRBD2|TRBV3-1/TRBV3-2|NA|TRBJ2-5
CASSQRAGGYQETQYF
TGTGCCAGCAGCCAAAGAGCGGGGGGTTACCAAGAGACCCAGTACTTC
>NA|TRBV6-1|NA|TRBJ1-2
CASVNRGHGDGYTF
TGTGCCAGCGTAAATCGGGGTCACGGCGATGGCTACACCTTC
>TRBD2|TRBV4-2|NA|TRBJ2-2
CASSHGLAGGQTGELFF
TGTGCCAGCAGCCACGGACTAGCGGGGGGGCAGACCGGGGAGCTGTTTTTT
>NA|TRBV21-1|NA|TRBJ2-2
CASSSRTGANTGELFF
TGTGCCAGCAGCAGTCGGACAGGCGCGAACACCGGGGAGCTGTTTTTT
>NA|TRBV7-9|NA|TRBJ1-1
CASRPRQFTEAFF
TGTGCCAGCAGGCCCCGACAGTTCACTGAAGCTTTCTTT
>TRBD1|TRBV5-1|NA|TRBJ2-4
CASSQDRVKNIQYF
TGCGCCAGCAGCCAGGACAGGGTGAAAAACATTCAGTACTTC
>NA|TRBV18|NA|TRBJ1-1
CASSPPVAGNTEAFF
TGTGCCAGCTCACCCCCGGTGGCAGGGAATACTGAAGCTTTCTTT
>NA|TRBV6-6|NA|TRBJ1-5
CASSRRQAPGAQHF
TGTGCCAGCAGTCGCCGACAGGCTCCTGGGGCCCAGCATTTT
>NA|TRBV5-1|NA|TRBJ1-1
CASSNTGGGTEAFF
TGCGCCAGCAGCAATACGGGGGGAGGGACTGAAGCTTTCTTT
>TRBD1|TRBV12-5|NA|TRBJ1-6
CASGLVVTGTVNSPLHF
TGTGCTAGTGGTTTGGTAGTAACCGGGACAGTAAATTCACCCCTCCACTTT
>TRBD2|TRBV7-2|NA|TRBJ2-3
CASSLMGLAGEDTQYF
TGTGCCAGCAGCTTGATGGGACTAGCGGGGGAGGATACGCAGTATTTT
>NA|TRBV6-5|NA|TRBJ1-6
CASSYGGSSYNSPLHF
TGTGCCAGCAGTTACGGGGGGTCCTCCTATAATTCACCCCTCCACTTT
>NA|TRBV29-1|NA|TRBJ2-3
CSFAQDRTSPDTQYF
TGCAGCTTCGCCCAGGACAGGACTAGCCCAGATACGCAGTATTTT
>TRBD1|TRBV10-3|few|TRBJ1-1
CAISDQGETEAFF
TGTGCCATCAGTGACCAGGGGGAGACTGAAGCTTTCTTT
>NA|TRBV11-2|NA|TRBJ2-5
CASSLVRLDRGETQYF
TGTGCCAGCAGCTTAGTGAGGCTCGACCGGGGAGAGACCCAGTACTTC
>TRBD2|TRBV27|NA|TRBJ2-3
CASSPLRAGGLDTQYF
TGTGCCAGCAGTCCCCTACGAGCGGGGGGGCTAGATACGCAGTATTTT
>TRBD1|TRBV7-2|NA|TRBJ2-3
CASSLVWTGGKDTQYF
TGTGCCAGCAGCTTAGTATGGACAGGGGGCAAAGATACGCAGTATTTT
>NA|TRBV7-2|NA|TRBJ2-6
CASSPKVSSGANVLTF
TGTGCCAGCAGTCCCAAAGTGAGCTCTGGGGCCAACGTCCTGACTTTC
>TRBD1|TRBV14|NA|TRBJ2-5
CASSPGTDTTRTQYF
TGTGCCAGCAGCCCTGGGACAGATACCACGAGAACCCAGTACTTC
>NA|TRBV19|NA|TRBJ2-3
CASSIFSPSAVGPDTQYF
TGTGCCAGTAGTATATTTTCTCCGAGCGCGGTAGGCCCAGATACGCAGTATTTT
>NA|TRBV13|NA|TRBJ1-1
CASSFLGAGETEAFF
TGTGCCAGCAGCTTCCTGGGGGCAGGGGAGACTGAAGCTTTCTTT
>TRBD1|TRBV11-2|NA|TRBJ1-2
CASSLTLTGGSYGYTF
TGTGCCAGCAGCTTAACCCTCACAGGGGGGAGCTATGGCTACACCTTC
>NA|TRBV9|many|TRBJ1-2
CASTRTDKPYGYTF
TGTGCCAGCACCCGCACGGACAAGCCCTATGGCTACACCTTC
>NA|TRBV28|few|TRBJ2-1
CASSLAGYSYNEQFF
TGTGCCAGCAGTTTGGCCGGGTACTCCTACAATGAGCAGTTCTTC
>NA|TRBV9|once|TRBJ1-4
CASSQGNGEKLFF
TGTGCCAGCTCGCAGGGGAACGGGGAAAAACTGTTTTTT
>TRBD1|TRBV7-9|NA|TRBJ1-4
CASSWTGETNEKLFF
TGTGCCAGCAGCTGGACAGGGGAGACTAATGAAAAACTGTTTTTT
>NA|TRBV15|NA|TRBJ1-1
CATSSRTSEAFF
TGTGCCACCAGCAGCCGAACATCTGAAGCTTTCTTT
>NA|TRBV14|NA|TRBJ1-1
CASSFDRNTEAFF
TGTGCCAGCAGCTTTGACAGGAACACTGAAGCTTTCTTT
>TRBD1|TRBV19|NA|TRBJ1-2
CVKPGQTNYGYTF
TGTGTTAAGCCGGGACAGACCAACTATGGCTACACCTTC
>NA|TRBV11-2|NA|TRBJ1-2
CASSLDLGGAANYGYTF
TGTGCCAGCAGCTTAGACTTGGGGGGGGCCGCTAACTATGGCTACACCTTC
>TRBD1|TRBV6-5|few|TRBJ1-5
CASRRDRNSNQPQHF
TGTGCCAGCAGAAGGGACAGGAATAGCAATCAGCCCCAGCATTTT
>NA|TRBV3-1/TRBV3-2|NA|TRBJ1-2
CASSQRGGGGNGYTF
TGTGCCAGCAGCCAACGGGGGGGAGGTGGAAATGGCTACACCTTC
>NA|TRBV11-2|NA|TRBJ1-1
CASSLARGSTEAFF
TGTGCCAGCAGCTTAGCTCGGGGGAGCACTGAAGCTTTCTTT
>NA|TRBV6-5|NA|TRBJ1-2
CASITTGRTIYGYTF
TGTGCCAGCATCACCACAGGGAGAACTATATATGGCTACACCTTC
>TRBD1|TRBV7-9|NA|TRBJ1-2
CASSPSTGMRLGYTF
TGTGCCAGCAGCCCTTCGACAGGGATGAGGCTCGGCTACACCTTC
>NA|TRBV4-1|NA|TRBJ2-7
CASSQSQGLPYEQYF
TGCGCCAGCAGCCAGTCACAGGGTCTACCCTACGAGCAGTACTTC